The rows below give T cell receptor beta chains drawn from one sample of a study of OX40 agonist ivuxolimab in advanced cancers. The table came from immunoSEQ multiplex PCR; TCRdb's copy has only in-frame clones and leaves some out. This table holds tens of thousands of clones, less than 90% found once. This specimen consisted of CD4+ or CD8+ T cells sorted from blood, obtained in a trial of the OX40 agonist ivuxolimab. The receptors derive from an adult with an advanced solid tumor such as melanoma, head and neck, liver or kidney cancer. CDR3s include the opening cysteine and the closing phenylalanine or tryptophan. The order of the fields is clone size, J gene, V gene, D gene, CDR3 DNA, CDR3 protein. A D gene is named only where the DNA matches it firmly. Expanded clones get a size class; other rows say once, few or many, or leave the size out.

- TRBJ1-3 TRBV10-3 TRBD1 TGTGCCATCAGAGGGGACAGGTCTGGAAACACCATATATTTT CAIRGDRSGNTIYF
- TRBJ2-1 TRBV11-2 - TGTGCCAGCAGCTTAGGGGCCGGGACCGAGCAGTTCTTC CASSLGAGTEQFF
- TRBJ1-2 TRBV7-8 - TGTGCCAGCAGCCCAGGGAGGTTTAACTATGGCTACACCTTC CASSPGRFNYGYTF
- TRBJ2-7 TRBV7-9 TRBD2 TGTGCCAGCAGCCCCGGACTAGCGATGTACGAGCAGTACTTC CASSPGLAMYEQYF
medium-sized TRBJ1-3 TRBV2 - TGTGCCAGCAGTGAATCATTACAGGCGACCGTCTCTGGAAACACCATATATTTT CASSESLQATVSGNTIYF
few TRBJ2-1 TRBV7-2 - TGTGCCAGCAGCACTTGGGATGAGCAGTTCTTC CASSTWDEQFF
- TRBJ2-7 TRBV29-1 - TGCAGCGTGATAAAAGGACTACTCTACGAGCAGTACTTC CSVIKGLLYEQYF
- TRBJ2-7 TRBV14 - TGTGCCAGCAGCTTGGATTCATGGGCCTACGAGCAGTACTTC CASSLDSWAYEQYF
- TRBJ2-7 TRBV30 - TGTGCCTGGAGTGTGGCATCCTACGAGCAGTACTTC CAWSVASYEQYF
- TRBJ1-5 TRBV27 - TGTGCCAGCGGGAGAGGCTATAGCAATCAGCCCCAGCATTTT CASGRGYSNQPQHF
- TRBJ1-2 TRBV30 TRBD1 TGTGCCTGGAGTGTACCCGGACAGGGGGCGCGGGGCTACACCTTC CAWSVPGQGARGYTF
- TRBJ2-3 TRBV7-9 - TGTGCCAGCAGCGAGTACGAGGGGGGCAGCACAGATACGCAGTATTTT CASSEYEGGSTDTQYF